This T cell receptor (beta chain) was recovered during a study of radiotherapy plus CTLA-4 blockade in lung cancer. TCRdb's table, derived via immunoSEQ multiplex PCR, lists solely in-frame clones and lacks some. The sample has roughly 75,000 clones, 78% seen once; the top ten hold roughly 23%. This clone was counted only a few times. The TCR comes from a human donor with non-small cell lung cancer whose response to radiotherapy plus ipilimumab could not be evaluated. Some clones in this sample may be carry-over from other donors' samples. This specimen was peripheral blood, taken from a patient treated with radiotherapy plus ipilimumab.

CDR3 protein: CSVVTGSNGGNTIYF. CDR3 nucleotides: TGCAGCGTTGTGACAGGGTCAAATGGTGGAAACACCATATATTTT. The chain employs TRBV29-1 and TRBJ1-3; 7 bases are shared with TRBD1. There are 15 residues in the CDR3. Trimming at V came to 4 bases and at J to 3 bases, leaving 9 bases not matched to a gene. Germline V lookup: CDR1 SQVTM, CDR2 ANQGSEA.